What follows is one TCR beta chain and its context. As yet, its antigen is unknown. From RNA transcripts, TCR beta CDR3 regions were amplified. First-round RT-PCR with HTBI primers amplified the TCR CDR3 region. TCRdb re-called the multiplex PCR reads through MiXCR, storing one row per CDR3 protein. The profile covers hundreds of thousands of distinct CDR3 sequences, with 38% appearing a single time and over 8% taken by the ten largest. The data were taken from a study of T cells in Graves' hyperthyroidism and ophthalmopathy. Looking at the study overall: Peripheral blood was drawn at first diagnosis, prior to all treatment. Overall study findings and caveats: Before onset, ophthalmopathy was predicted by the model a median around 6 months earlier.

The CDR3 is made up of 14 amino acids. Germline V gene data show CDR1 as SGHAT and CDR2 as FQNNGV. After removal of 2 bases from V and 6 bases from J, the junction contained 7 bases not matched to a gene. The hyperthyroidism patients had all been newly diagnosed, and their disease duration was under 2 months. Their ages ranged from 18 to 65 years. The PBMCs studied were ones that came from about 10 ml fresh peripheral blood. The V call is TRBV11-2, the J call TRBJ2-7; 7 nucleotides align to TRBD1. The sequenced material came from blood. The receptor comes from a young man with Graves' hyperthyroidism. CDR3 nucleotides: TGTGCCAGCAGCTTATCCCCGACAGGGTCCGAGCAGTACTTC. This gives the protein CASSLSPTGSEQYF.